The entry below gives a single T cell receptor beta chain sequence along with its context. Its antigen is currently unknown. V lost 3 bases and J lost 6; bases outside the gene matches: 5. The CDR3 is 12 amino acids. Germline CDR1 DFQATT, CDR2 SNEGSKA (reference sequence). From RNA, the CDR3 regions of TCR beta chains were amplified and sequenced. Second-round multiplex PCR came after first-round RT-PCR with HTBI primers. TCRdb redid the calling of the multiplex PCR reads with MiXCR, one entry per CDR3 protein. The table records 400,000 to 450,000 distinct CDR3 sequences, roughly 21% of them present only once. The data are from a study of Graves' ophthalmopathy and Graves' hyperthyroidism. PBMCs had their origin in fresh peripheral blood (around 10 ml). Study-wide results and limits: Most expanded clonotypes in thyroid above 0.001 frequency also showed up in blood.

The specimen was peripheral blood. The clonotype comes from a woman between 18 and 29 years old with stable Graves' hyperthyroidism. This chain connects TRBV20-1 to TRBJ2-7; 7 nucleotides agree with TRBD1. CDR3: CSARETGAEQYF. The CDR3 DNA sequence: TGCAGTGCTAGGGAAACAGGGGCCGAGCAGTACTTC.